Below are 10 T cell receptor beta chains sequenced from a single sample in a study of T cell repertoires in cytomegalovirus infection. No cognate antigen is known for these TCRs. MiXCR was run by TCRdb on the reads, yielding one entry per CDR3 protein. Among about 500,000 distinct CDR3 sequences, around a third were seen once, and the ten largest hold roughly a sixth. The starting material was cultured PBMCs, obtained from culture after CMV antigen stimulation. The receptors derive from a human donor in good health (CMV status not recorded). Some clones in this sample may be carry-over from other donors' samples.

This chain connects TRBV4-1 to TRBJ2-5, with 8 bases matching TRBD2. Germline V gene lookup returns CDR1 MGHRA and CDR2 YSYEKL. The length of the CDR3 is 18 residues. Germline trimming cut 1 base from V and 7 bases from J; bases unmatched to any gene: 17. Here the CDR3 reads CASSQGGGTQNLRGTQYF. DNA of the CDR3: TGCGCCAGCAGCCAAGGCGGGGGGACTCAAAATCTACGGGGGACCCAGTACTTC.

This chain links TRBV12-5 with TRBJ1-1, with TRBD1 as a possible D gene (6 bases). V was cut by 7 bases and J by 1 base, with 13 bases left in between. The length of the CDR3 is 14 residues. In germline, CDR1 is LGHNT, CDR2 FRNRAP. The CDR3 nucleotides read TGTGCTAGTGCCCCAGGGGAGTGGAACACTGAAGCTTTCTTT. This encodes CASAPGEWNTEAFF.

Of note for this clonotype: A read error may explain this, as a much larger clone is one base away. The chain joins TRBV7-6 to TRBJ2-3, with no clear D. The CDR3 contains 12 residues. The V and J ends lost 1 base and 4 bases respectively, with 3 bases between them. Germline-derived CDR1 and CDR2 are SGHVS and FNYEAQ. The CDR3 spells CASSLDADTQYF. The CDR3 DNA is TGTGCCAGCAGCTTAGACGCAGATACGCAGTATTTT.

The V and J genes are TRBV2 and TRBJ2-4; the D gene is possibly TRBD1 (6 bases). The CDR3 totals 13 residues. Germline loops: CDR1 SNHLY, CDR2 FYNNEI. The germline V and J ends were trimmed by 3 bases and 8 bases, with 11 bases remaining between them. CDR3 region: CASSEHREHIQYF. Here the CDR3 DNA reads TGTGCCAGCAGTGAGCACAGGGAACACATTCAGTACTTC.

V gene TRBV20-1 combines with J gene TRBJ2-1; 12 bases match TRBD2. This CDR3 is built from 13 residues. Germline V gene lookup returns CDR1 DFQATT and CDR2 SNEGSKA (reference sequence). The V and J ends lost 6 bases and 8 bases, in that order; junction bases with no gene match: 5. As DNA, the CDR3 is TGCAGTGCCCTACTAGCGGGAGGCGATGAGCAGTTCTTC. Amino acid sequence: CSALLAGGDEQFF.

This clonotype was seen only a few times. The chain recombines TRBV28 with TRBJ1-1; 11 nucleotides agree with TRBD1. The CDR3 totals 15 residues. Trimming cost V 6 bases and J 7 bases; bases outside gene matches: 10. Germline CDR1 reads MDHEN; CDR2 reads SYDVKM. The CDR3 DNA sequence: TGTGCCAGCAGGAACTGGACAGGGGGCTTGGTTGAAGCTTTCTTT. Protein sequence: CASRNWTGGLVEAFF.

This clonotype has more than one count but fewer than ten. V and J are TRBV7-8 and TRBJ2-7; D may correspond to TRBD1 or TRBD2 (5 bases each). V was clipped by 2 bases and J by 2 bases, with 16 bases between them. This CDR3 has 16 amino acids. Germline V lookup: CDR1 SGHVS, CDR2 FQNEAQ. The CDR3 region has the DNA TGTGCCAGCAGCTTAACCCCCGGGACGGTGACCTACGAGCAGTACGTC. It translates to CASSLTPGTVTYEQYV.

V usage is TRBV2 and J usage is TRBJ1-6; no clear D gene. CDR3 length: 14 residues. Germline CDR1 reads SNHLY; CDR2 reads FYNNEI. V lost 6 bases and J lost 15, with 21 bases in between. CDR3 coding DNA: TGTGCCAGCAGAGAGGACGACCCGCTAGCGGGCCTCCACTTT. Its protein is CASREDDPLAGLHF.

The chain has TRBV7-2 and TRBJ1-1; D ambiguous. V gave up 2 bases and J gave up 6 bases, with 16 bases separating them. Germline V gives CDR1 SGHTA, CDR2 FQGNSA. The CDR3 runs to 15 residues. Here the CDR3 reads CASSLKRWEGAEAFF. CDR3 in DNA: TGTGCCAGCAGCTTAAAAAGATGGGAGGGAGCTGAAGCTTTCTTT.

The chain has TRBV7-2 and TRBJ2-3, with 10 bases lining up with TRBD2. Germline CDR1 reads SGHTA; CDR2 reads FQGNSA. The trim removed 5 bases at V and 10 bases at J, leaving 12 bases unmatched. The CDR3 sequence is 15 residues long. The chain's CDR3 is CASSDSGIAGGSQYF. The CDR3 DNA is TGTGCCAGCAGCGATAGCGGTATAGCGGGAGGATCGCAGTATTTT.